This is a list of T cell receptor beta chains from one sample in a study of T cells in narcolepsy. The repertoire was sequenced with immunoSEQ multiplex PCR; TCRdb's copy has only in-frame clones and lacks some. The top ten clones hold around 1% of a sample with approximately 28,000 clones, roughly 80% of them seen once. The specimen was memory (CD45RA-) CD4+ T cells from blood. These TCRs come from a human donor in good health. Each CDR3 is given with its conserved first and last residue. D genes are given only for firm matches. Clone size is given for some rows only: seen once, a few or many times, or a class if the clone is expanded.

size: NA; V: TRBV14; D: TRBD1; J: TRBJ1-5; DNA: TGTGCCAGCAGCCAAGATTATGGGACAGGGGGAGGACAGCCCCAGCATTTT; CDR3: CASSQDYGTGGGQPQHF
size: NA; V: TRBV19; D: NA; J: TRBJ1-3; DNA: TGTGCCAGTAAACCCCAGAAGACCTCTGGAAACACCATATATTTT; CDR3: CASKPQKTSGNTIYF
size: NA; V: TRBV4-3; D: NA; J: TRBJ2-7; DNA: TGCGCCAGCAGCCAGGGCTTGGGGGGCTCCTACGAGCAGTACTTC; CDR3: CASSQGLGGSYEQYF
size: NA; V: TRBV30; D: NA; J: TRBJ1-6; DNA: TGTGCCTCCGGGGGGGTGGGGATGAATTCACCCCTCCACTTT; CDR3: CASGGVGMNSPLHF
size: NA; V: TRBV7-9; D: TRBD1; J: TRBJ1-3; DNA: TGTGCCAGCAGCTTAGCGATAGGGGGCCTCTTAAACTCTGGAAACACCATATATTTT; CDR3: CASSLAIGGLLNSGNTIYF
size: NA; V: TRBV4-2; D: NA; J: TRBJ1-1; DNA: TGTGCCAGCAGCCAAGATTCGAGACCCCCGAGGACTGAAGCTTTCTTT; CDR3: CASSQDSRPPRTEAFF
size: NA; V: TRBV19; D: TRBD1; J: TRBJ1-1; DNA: TGTGCCAGTAGTACCCAACAGGGGGCTGTCACTGAAGCTTTCTTT; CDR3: CASSTQQGAVTEAFF
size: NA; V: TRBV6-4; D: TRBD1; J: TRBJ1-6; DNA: TGTGCCAGCAGTCCCGGGACAGGTCCTTCACCCCTCCACTTT; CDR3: CASSPGTGPSPLHF
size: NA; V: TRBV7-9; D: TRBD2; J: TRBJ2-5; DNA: TGTGCCAGCAGCAAGCCACTAGCGGGGGGGCTGGAGACCCAGTACTTC; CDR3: CASSKPLAGGLETQYF
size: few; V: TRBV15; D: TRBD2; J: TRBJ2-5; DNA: TGTGCCACCAGCAGAGATCTTATTACTAGCGGGGGCCGTGGGGAGACCCAGTACTTC; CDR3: CATSRDLITSGGRGETQYF
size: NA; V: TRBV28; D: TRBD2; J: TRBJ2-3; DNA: TGTGCCAGCAGTTTATGGTTGTCTAGCGGAGAGGCCACAGATACGCAGTATTTT; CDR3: CASSLWLSSGEATDTQYF
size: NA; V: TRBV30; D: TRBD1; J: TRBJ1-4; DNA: TGTGCCTGGAGGGCCGGGACAGGGGGCAGTCAAGAAAAACTGTTTTTT; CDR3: CAWRAGTGGSQEKLFF
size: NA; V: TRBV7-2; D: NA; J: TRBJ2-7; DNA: TGTGCCAGCAGCTTAGGAGGAGGGCTGGGGGAGCAGTACTTC; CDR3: CASSLGGGLGEQYF
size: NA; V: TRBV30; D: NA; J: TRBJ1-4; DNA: TGTGCCTGGAGTCGCGGGCCCTATGAAAAACTGTTTTTT; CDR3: CAWSRGPYEKLFF
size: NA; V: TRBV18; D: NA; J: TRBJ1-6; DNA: TGTGCCAGCTCACCTTCCTCCTATAATTCACCCCTCCACTTT; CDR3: CASSPSSYNSPLHF
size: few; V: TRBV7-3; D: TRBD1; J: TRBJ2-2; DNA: TGTGCCAGCAGCTTAAGAGGGACAGGGGGCGGCGGGGAGCTGTTTTTT; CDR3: CASSLRGTGGGGELFF
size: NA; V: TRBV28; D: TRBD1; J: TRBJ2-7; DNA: TGTGCCAGCAGTTTCCCTCGACAGGGGTTGGGATACGAGCAGTACTTC; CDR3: CASSFPRQGLGYEQYF
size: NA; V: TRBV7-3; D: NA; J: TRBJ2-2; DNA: TGTGCCAGCAGCTTAACGGACGGCGGGGAGCTGTTTTTT; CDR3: CASSLTDGGELFF
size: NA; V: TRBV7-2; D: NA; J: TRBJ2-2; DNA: TGTGCCAGCAGCGCCTCTAGCGGGGAGCTGTTTTTT; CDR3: CASSASSGELFF
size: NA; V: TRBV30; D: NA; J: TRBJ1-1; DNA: TGTGCCTGGAGTGGGAGGGGTTGGGGTGAAGCTTTCTTT; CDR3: CAWSGRGWGEAFF
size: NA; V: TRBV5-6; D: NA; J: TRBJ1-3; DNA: TGTGCCAGCAGCTTGCTACCCACTGGAAACACCATATATTTT; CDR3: CASSLLPTGNTIYF
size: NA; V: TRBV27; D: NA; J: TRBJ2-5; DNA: TGTGCCAGCAGTTTAGCGGGGCAGTTTAGGGAGACCCAGTACTTC; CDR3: CASSLAGQFRETQYF
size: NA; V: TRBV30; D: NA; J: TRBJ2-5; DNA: TGTGCCTGGACTGGGGCCTACGAAGAGACCCAGTACTTC; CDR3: CAWTGAYEETQYF
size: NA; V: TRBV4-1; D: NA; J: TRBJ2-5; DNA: TGCGCCAGCAGCCAAGAACTCCAAGAGACCCAGTACTTC; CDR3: CASSQELQETQYF
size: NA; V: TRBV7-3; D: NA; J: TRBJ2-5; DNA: TGTGCCAGCAGCATCGGGGCAACAGAGACCCAGTACTTC; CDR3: CASSIGATETQYF
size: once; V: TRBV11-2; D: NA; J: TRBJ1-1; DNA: TGTGCCAGCAGCTTAGACAGGAGGAACACTGAAGCTTTCTTT; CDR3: CASSLDRRNTEAFF
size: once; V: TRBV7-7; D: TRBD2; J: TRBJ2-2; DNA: TGTGCTAGCAGCTTAAGGGCTAGCGGTAACACCGGGGAGCTGTTTTTT; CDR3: CASSLRASGNTGELFF
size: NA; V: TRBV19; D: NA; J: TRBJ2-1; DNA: TGTGCCAGTAGTGGGATACCCTACAATGAGCAGTTCTTC; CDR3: CASSGIPYNEQFF
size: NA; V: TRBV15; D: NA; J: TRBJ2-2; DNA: TGTGCCACCAGCAGAGCACGACCAGGCTTCACCGGGGAGCTGTTTTTT; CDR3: CATSRARPGFTGELFF
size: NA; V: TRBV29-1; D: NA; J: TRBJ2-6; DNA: TGCAGCGCAGTCGAGAGGGGCAGGGGTTCCTCTGGGGCCAACGTCCTGACTTTC; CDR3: CSAVERGRGSSGANVLTF
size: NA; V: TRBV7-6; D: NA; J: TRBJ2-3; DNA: TGTGCCAGCAGCTTAGCAGACGGCCCCACAGATACGCAGTATTTT; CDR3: CASSLADGPTDTQYF
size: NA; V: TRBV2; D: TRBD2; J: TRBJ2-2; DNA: TGTGCCAGCAGTGAATCGGGACTAGCGGGATCCACCGGGGAGCTGTTTTTT; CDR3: CASSESGLAGSTGELFF